This TCR beta chain was found in a study of cytomegalovirus exposure and HLA in healthy donors. Study-wide results and caveats: The records held CMV serostatus as the only immune exposure information. It was reported that the classifier diagnosed cytomegalovirus status with high specificity and sensitivity in both the original and validation cohorts. A later analysis linked a missense variant in DCLRE1C to the trimming of TCR beta V and J genes. Accurate predictions that matched the HLA-A and HLA-B alleles of most subjects were reportedly made from TCR beta sequences.

This PCR relied on a set of 60 Vbeta primers and 13 Jbeta primers. Assay used: immunoSEQ multiplex PCR; TCRdb lists only in-frame clones, some missing. The repertoire includes roughly 140,000 clones, roughly 79% of them detected once, and approximately 9.7% sits in the top ten. Trimming took 5 bases from V and 1 from J; bases not matched to a gene: 6. In germline, CDR1 is LGHNA, CDR2 YNFKEQ. The CDR3 is 16 residues long. As for this clone: Its antigen is not known.

The rearrangement joins TRBV4-2 to TRBJ1-1; 11 nucleotides match TRBD1. What was sequenced was PBMCs. The TCR comes from a woman in her sixties in good health and CMV-seropositive. DNA of the CDR3: TGTGCCAGCAGCAATACGGACAGGGGGCGGAACACTGAAGCTTTCTTT. Translated: CASSNTDRGRNTEAFF.